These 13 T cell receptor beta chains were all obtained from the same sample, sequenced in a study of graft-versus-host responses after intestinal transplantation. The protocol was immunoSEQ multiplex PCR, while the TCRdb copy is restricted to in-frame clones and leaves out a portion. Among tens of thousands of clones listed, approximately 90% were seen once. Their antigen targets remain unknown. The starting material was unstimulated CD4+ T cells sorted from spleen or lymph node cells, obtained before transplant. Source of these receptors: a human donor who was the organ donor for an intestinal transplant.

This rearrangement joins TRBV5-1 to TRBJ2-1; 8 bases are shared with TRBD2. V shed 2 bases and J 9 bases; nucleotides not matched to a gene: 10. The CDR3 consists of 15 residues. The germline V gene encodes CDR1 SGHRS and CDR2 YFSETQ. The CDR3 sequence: CASSFMRGVSGEQFF. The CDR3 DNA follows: TGCGCCAGCAGCTTTATGCGGGGGGTAAGTGGTGAGCAGTTCTTC.

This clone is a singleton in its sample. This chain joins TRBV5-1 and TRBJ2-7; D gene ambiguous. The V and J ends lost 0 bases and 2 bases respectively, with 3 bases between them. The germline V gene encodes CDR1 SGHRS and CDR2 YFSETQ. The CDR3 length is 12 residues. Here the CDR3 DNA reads TGCGCCAGCAGCTTGGTAGCCTACGAGCAGTACTTC. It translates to CASSLVAYEQYF.

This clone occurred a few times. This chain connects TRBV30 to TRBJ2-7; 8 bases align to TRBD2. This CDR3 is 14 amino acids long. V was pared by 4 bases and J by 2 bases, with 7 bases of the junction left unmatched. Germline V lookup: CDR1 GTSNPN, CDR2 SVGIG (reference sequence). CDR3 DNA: TGTGCCTGGACGGCGGGAGGTCCCCCCTACGAGCAGTACTTC. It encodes CAWTAGGPPYEQYF.

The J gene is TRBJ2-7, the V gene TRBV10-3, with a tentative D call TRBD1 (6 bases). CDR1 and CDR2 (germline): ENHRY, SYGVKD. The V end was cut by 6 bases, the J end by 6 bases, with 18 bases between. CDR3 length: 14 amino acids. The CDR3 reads CAIRTGSTVTEQYF. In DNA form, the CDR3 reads TGTGCCATCAGGACAGGCTCCACGGTGACCGAGCAGTACTTC.

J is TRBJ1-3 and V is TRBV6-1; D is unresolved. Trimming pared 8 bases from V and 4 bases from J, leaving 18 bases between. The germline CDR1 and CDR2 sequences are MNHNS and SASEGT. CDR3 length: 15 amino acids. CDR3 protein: CASFSGGGGGNTIYF. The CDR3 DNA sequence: TGTGCCAGCTTCTCGGGAGGTGGAGGAGGAAACACCATATATTTT.

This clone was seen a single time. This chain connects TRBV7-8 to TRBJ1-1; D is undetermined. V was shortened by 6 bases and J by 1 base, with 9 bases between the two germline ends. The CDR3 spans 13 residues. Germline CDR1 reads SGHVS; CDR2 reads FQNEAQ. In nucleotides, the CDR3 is TGTGCCAGCAGTCGAGGATCGAACACTGAAGCTTTCTTT. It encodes CASSRGSNTEAFF.

Here the CDR3 DNA reads TGTGCCAGCAAGTCACTTTTACGGGGTAAGAATCAGCCCCAGCATTTT. It codes for CASKSLLRGKNQPQHF. V usage is TRBV27 and J usage is TRBJ1-5; unclear D gene. CDR1 and CDR2 (germline): MNHEY, SMNVEV (reference sequence). V shed 7 bases and J shed 4 bases, with 20 bases lying between them. This CDR3 comprises 16 residues.

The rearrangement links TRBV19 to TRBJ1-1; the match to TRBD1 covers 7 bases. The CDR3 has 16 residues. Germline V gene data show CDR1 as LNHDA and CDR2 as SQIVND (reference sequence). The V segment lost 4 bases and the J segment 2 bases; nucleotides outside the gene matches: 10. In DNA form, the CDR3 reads TGTGCCAGTAGTAGGGGGAACAGGGGTCTTAACACTGAAGCTTTCTTT. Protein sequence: CASSRGNRGLNTEAFF.

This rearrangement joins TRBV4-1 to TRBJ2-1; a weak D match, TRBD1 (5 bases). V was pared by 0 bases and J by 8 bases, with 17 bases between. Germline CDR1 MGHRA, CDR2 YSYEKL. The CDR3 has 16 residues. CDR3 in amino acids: CASSQERGWPPDEQFF. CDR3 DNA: TGCGCCAGCAGCCAAGAAAGGGGCTGGCCTCCTGATGAGCAGTTCTTC.

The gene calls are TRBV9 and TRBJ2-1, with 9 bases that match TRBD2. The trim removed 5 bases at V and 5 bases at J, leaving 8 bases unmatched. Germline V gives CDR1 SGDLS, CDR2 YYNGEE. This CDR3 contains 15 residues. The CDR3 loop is CASSAPGLANNEQFF. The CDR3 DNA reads TGTGCCAGCAGTGCTCCGGGACTAGCCAACAATGAGCAGTTCTTC.

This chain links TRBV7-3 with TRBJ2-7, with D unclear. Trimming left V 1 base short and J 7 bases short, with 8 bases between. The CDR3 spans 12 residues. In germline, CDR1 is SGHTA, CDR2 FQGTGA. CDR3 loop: CASSLIAGEQYF. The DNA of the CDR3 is TGTGCCAGCAGCTTAATAGCCGGGGAGCAGTACTTC.

The CDR3 bases are TGTGCCAGCAGCCGTGTGGGAGTCTCGACCGGGGAGCTGTTTTTT. This codes for CASSRVGVSTGELFF. The chain is built from TRBV5-6 and TRBJ2-2; tentative D call: TRBD2 (5 bases). Germline-derived CDR1 and CDR2 are SGHDT and YYEEEE. V lost 4 bases and J 5 bases, leaving 15 bases between the germline ends. CDR3 length equals 15 residues.

The CDR3 bases are TGTGCCAGTATCAAGAGAGGAGGGGATGGTGAAGCTTTCTTT. It codes for CASIKRGGDGEAFF. V and J are TRBV19 and TRBJ1-1; D possibly corresponds to TRBD1 (5 bases). Germline CDR1 LNHDA, CDR2 SQIVND (reference sequence). Trimming took 7 bases from V and 7 from J, leaving 19 bases between them. This CDR3 is built from 14 residues.